A selection of T cell receptor beta chains follows, all from one sample in a study of T cell responses to AZD1222 COVID-19 vaccine. Only in-frame clones appear in the TCRdb table, and some are missing; sequencing was by immunoSEQ multiplex PCR. Here the sample spans about 120,000 clones, roughly 87% being singletons. Sequencing was performed on peripheral blood, taken on day 0 of AZD1222 vaccination. The receptor source for this set is an adult in good health. The CDR3 runs from the conserved cysteine through the conserved F or W.

TRBJ2-5	TRBV6-4	CASSPGTGGTETQYF
TRBJ1-4	TRBV5-1	CASSLLSGVDEKLFF
TRBJ1-1	TRBV9	CASSYSGTEAFF
TRBJ2-7	TRBV6-5	CASRQGGSYEQYF
TRBJ1-5	TRBV19	CASTETGFGQPQHF
TRBJ2-1	TRBV6-5	CASSYSTGEGGNEQFF
TRBJ2-5	TRBV28	CASKRLAETQYF
TRBJ2-7	TRBV18	CASSPYFVGGVGYEQYF
TRBJ2-1	TRBV30	CAWTRGQGQFF
TRBJ1-3	TRBV28	CASSLGGVGNTIYF
TRBJ2-7	TRBV28	CASSFVPGRHYEQYF
TRBJ2-7	TRBV3-1/TRBV3-2	CASSPFSSSYEQYF
TRBJ2-1	TRBV6-5	CASSSQYNEQFF
TRBJ1-3	TRBV5-1	CASSPRTGQISGNTIYF
TRBJ1-1	TRBV7-9	CASRPGGTEAFF
TRBJ2-2	TRBV5-4	CASSSGTEFGELFF
TRBJ1-5	TRBV27	CASRVGDSNQPQHF
TRBJ1-5	TRBV27	CASKSGAQEPQHF
TRBJ1-2	TRBV18	CASSPPGLRMAGGYTF
TRBJ2-2	TRBV7-2	CASSGSGSSGELFF
TRBJ2-2	TRBV28	CASRRQGAKVGELFF
TRBJ1-2	TRBV5-1	CASSLGTGGAYYGYTF